The 6 T cell receptor beta chains in this list originate from one sample, sequenced in a study of cytomegalovirus exposure and HLA in healthy donors. Use of 60 Vbeta and 13 Jbeta primers characterized the PCR. Sequenced by immunoSEQ multiplex PCR; TCRdb stores in-frame clones only, minus some. The table has about 150,000 clones, more than 70% seen once. Sequenced: PBMCs. Every receptor here comes from a male donor in good health and CMV-seronegative.

In its sample, this clone was seen a few times. CDR3: CASSTGNREEAFF. The CDR3 DNA reads as TGTGCCAGCAGCACCGGGAATAGGGAGGAGGCTTTCTTT. The chain joins TRBV9 to TRBJ1-1; D unresolved. CDR3 length: 13 amino acids. Germline V gives CDR1 SGDLS, CDR2 YYNGEE. Trimming removed 4 bases from V and 11 bases from J, with 18 bases in between. The entire variable domain, with the rest obtained from reference TRBV9 and TRBJ1-1, is as follows: DSGVTQTPKHLITATGQRVTLRCSPRSGDLSVYWYQQSLDQGLQFLIQYYNGEERAKGNILERFSAQQFPDLHSELNLSSLELGDSALYFCASSTGNREEAFFGQGTRLTVV.

This clone was seen a handful of times. This rearrangement joins TRBV4-2 to TRBJ2-1; D is undetermined. CDR3 length: 12 amino acids. The germline CDR1 and CDR2 sequences are LGHNA and YNFKEQ. Trimming stripped 5 bases from V and 3 bases from J, with 5 bases between. The CDR3: CASSGNYNEQFF. The CDR3 DNA sequence: TGTGCCAGCAGCGGCAACTACAATGAGCAGTTCTTC.

J is TRBJ2-1 and V is TRBV7-9, with D maybe TRBD1 (6 bases). This CDR3 is 17 amino acids long. The V end was cut by 5 bases, the J end by 0 bases, with 17 bases between. Germline lookup yields CDR1 SEHNR and CDR2 FQNEAQ (reference sequence). The CDR3 reads CASSLRAGANSYNEQFF. CDR3 bases: TGTGCCAGCAGCCTCCGGGCAGGGGCCAACTCCTACAATGAGCAGTTCTTC.

The V gene is TRBV28, the J gene TRBJ2-2; D is unresolved. This CDR3 spans 16 amino acids. Germline-derived CDR1 and CDR2 are MDHEN and SYDVKM. V gave up 7 bases and J gave up 0 bases, with 15 bases separating them. This CDR3 reads CASNPSGYANTGELFF. The CDR3 DNA reads as TGTGCCAGCAACCCCTCCGGGTACGCGAACACCGGGGAGCTGTTTTTT.

The gene calls are TRBV2 and TRBJ1-4, with D possibly matching TRBD1 (5 bases). Germline CDR1 reads SNHLY; CDR2 reads FYNNEI. V was pared by 4 bases and J by 7 bases, with 10 bases between. The CDR3 contains 13 residues. In nucleotides, the CDR3 is TGTGCCAGCAGTGGGCAGGGCCTTGAAAAACTGTTTTTT. Protein sequence: CASSGQGLEKLFF.

This chain connects TRBV7-3 to TRBJ2-1; D remains ambiguous. The CDR3 consists of 15 residues. The V gene's germline CDR1 is SGHTA and CDR2 FQGTGA. Trimming stripped 2 bases from V and 3 bases from J, with 11 bases between. CDR3 sequence (DNA): TGTGCCAGCAGCTTATCAGCGCATCTCTACAATGAGCAGTTCTTC. Protein: CASSLSAHLYNEQFF. Filled out from reference TRBV7-3 and TRBJ2-1, the complete variable domain reads GAGVSQTPSNKVTEKGKYVELRCDPISGHTALYWYRQSLGQGPEFLIYFQGTGAADDSGLPNDRFFAVRPEGSVSTLKIQRTERGDSAVYLCASSLSAHLYNEQFFGPGTRLTVL.